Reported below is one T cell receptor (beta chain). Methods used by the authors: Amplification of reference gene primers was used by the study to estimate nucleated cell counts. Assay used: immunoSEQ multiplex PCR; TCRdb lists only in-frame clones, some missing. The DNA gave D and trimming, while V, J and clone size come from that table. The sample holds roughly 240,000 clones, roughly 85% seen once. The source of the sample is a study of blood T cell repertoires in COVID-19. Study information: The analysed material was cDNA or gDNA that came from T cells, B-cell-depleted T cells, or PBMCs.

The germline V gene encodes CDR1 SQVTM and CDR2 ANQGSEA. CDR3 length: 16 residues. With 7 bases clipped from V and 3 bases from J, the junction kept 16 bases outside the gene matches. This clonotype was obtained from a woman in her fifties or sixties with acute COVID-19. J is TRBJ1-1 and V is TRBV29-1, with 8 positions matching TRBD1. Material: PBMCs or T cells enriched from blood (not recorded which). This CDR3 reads CSGVTTGARWDTEAFF. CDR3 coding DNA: TGCAGCGGCGTAACGACAGGGGCCCGCTGGGACACTGAAGCTTTCTTT.